This T cell receptor beta chain was recorded in a study of cytotoxic CD8 clonotypes in ibrutinib-treated CLL. About the study: Researchers reported 11 relapsed/refractory and approximately 16 treatment-naive patients, 17 to 18 of them IGHV unmutated. When averaged across all of the samples, the counts came to some 250,000 productive templates and about 95,000 productive rearrangements. Study-level points and caveats: Public clonotypes showed up rarely, and on treatment they shrank or held steady.

Comment on this clone: Its specificity is not known.

CDR1 and CDR2 (germline): SNHLY, FYNNEI. CDR3 size: 10 residues. The ends were cut back, 0 bases at V and 11 bases at J, with 4 bases in the middle. Sequencing sought depths of 1 in 200,000 to 1 in 1 million T cells. Repertoires were generated with immunoSEQ multiplex PCR, while TCRdb's copy carries only in-frame clones and drops some. The profile covers about 300,000 clones, with 67% appearing a single time and just under 6.5% taken by the ten largest. This specimen was PBMCs, taken after 36 months of ibrutinib treatment. This chain connects TRBV2 to TRBJ1-2, with no clear D. This sequence was found in a human donor with chronic lymphocytic leukemia. In DNA form, the CDR3 reads TGTGCCAGCAGTGAAGCGTGGTACACCTTC. This gives the protein CASSEAWYTF.